This T cell receptor beta chain originates from a study of cytomegalovirus exposure and HLA in healthy donors. Use of 60 Vbeta and 13 Jbeta primers characterized the PCR. The table came from immunoSEQ multiplex PCR; TCRdb's copy has only in-frame clones and leaves some out. Altogether around 180,000 clones are present, roughly 84% being singletons, with the ten largest covering around 0.21%. Study-wide findings and caveats: One variant, a missense change in DCLRE1C, was linked in a later analysis to TCR beta V- and J-gene trimming. In an earlier analysis, about 87% or about 30%: the productive usage of most TCR beta V segments. In a later analysis, several top co-occurrence clusters appeared linked to parvovirus B19, influenza, CMV and Epstein-Barr virus. Some V segments could not be told apart, so they were left out, TRBV6-2 and TRBV6-3 among them.

V lost 5 bases and J lost 3; bases outside the gene matches: 9. The CDR3 totals 15 residues. Germline V lookup: CDR1 MGHDK, CDR2 SYGVNS. Note on this clone: Its specificity is not known.

The sequence was obtained from a girl younger than two in good health and CMV-seronegative. This rearrangement joins TRBV25-1 to TRBJ2-7; 8 nucleotides agree with TRBD1. Source material: PBMCs. The CDR3 is CASSTWDRLNYEQYF. CDR3 bases: TGTGCCAGCAGTACCTGGGACAGGTTGAACTACGAGCAGTACTTC.